This T cell receptor beta chain was observed in a study of OX40 agonist ivuxolimab in advanced cancers. The overall study: Ivuxolimab is a fully human IgG2 antibody that activates OX40 (CD134). General study findings and limits: Certain nonresponding patients likewise had low normalized T-cell clonal expansion. Dose levels from 0.1 to 3.0 mg/kg saw CD4+ and CD8+ blood T cells expand clonally by week 6.

The table came from immunoSEQ multiplex PCR; TCRdb's copy has only in-frame clones and leaves some out. In the table there are 37,000 or so clones, around 82% of which are singletons. A remark on this clone: Antigen unknown.

This CDR3 is 17 amino acids long. V lost 0 bases to trimming and J lost 1 base, with 13 bases between them. CDR1 is SGHVS, CDR2 FQNEAQ, per germline. The rearrangement links TRBV7-8 to TRBJ1-3; D call uncertain. The material was CD4+ or CD8+ T cells sorted from blood, obtained in a trial of the OX40 agonist ivuxolimab. The clonotype was recovered from an adult with an advanced solid tumor such as melanoma, head and neck, liver or kidney cancer. The CDR3 DNA is TGTGCCAGCAGCTTAGCGATGGTGGGGTCATCTGGAAACACCATATATTTT. Its translation: CASSLAMVGSSGNTIYF.